This is a list of T cell receptor beta chains from one sample in a study of PD-L1 blockade in urothelial cancer. Profiling relied on immunoSEQ multiplex PCR, and the TCRdb table lists in-frame clones only, not all of them. The top ten hold 2.4% of the sample, which has 100,000 to 150,000 clones, 86% seen once. The sequences come from PBMCs, collected around atezolizumab (anti-PD-L1) treatment. The receptors derive from a man aged 50-60 years with urothelial cancer. Each CDR3 is given with its conserved first and last residue. The D gene is left open where the match is weak.

>-|TRBJ2-1|TRBV7-3
CASSLAAYNEQFF
TGTGCCAGCAGCTTAGCAGCCTACAATGAGCAGTTCTTC
>TRBD1|TRBJ1-5|TRBV7-2
CASSLDYIGQGNQPQHF
TGTGCCAGCAGCTTAGACTATATAGGACAGGGAAATCAGCCCCAGCATTTT
>-|TRBJ1-2|TRBV28
CASTTWPVRDYGYTF
TGTGCCAGCACCACTTGGCCAGTCCGGGACTATGGCTACACCTTC
>TRBD1|TRBJ1-2|TRBV7-2
CASSPVTGGDGYTF
TGTGCCAGCAGCCCGGTGACAGGGGGGGATGGCTACACCTTC
>-|TRBJ2-7|TRBV5-1
CASSLGEADLYEQYF
TGCGCCAGCAGCTTGGGGGAGGCTGATCTCTACGAGCAGTACTTC
>-|TRBJ1-5|TRBV15
CATSRDSGHFNQPQHF
TGTGCCACCAGCAGAGACTCGGGACACTTTAATCAGCCCCAGCATTTT
>TRBD1|TRBJ1-6|TRBV7-9
CASSPDGTEFYNSPLHF
TGTGCCAGCAGCCCTGACGGGACAGAGTTCTATAATTCACCCCTCCACTTT
>TRBD2|TRBJ2-1|TRBV4-1
CASSQGLAAVNNEQFF
TGCGCCAGCAGCCAGGGACTAGCGGCCGTGAACAATGAGCAGTTCTTC
>-|TRBJ2-7|TRBV15
CATSRDTLGSYEQYF
TGTGCCACCAGCAGAGACACCCTAGGATCCTACGAGCAGTACTTC
>TRBD1|TRBJ1-1|TRBV6-5
CASSYASGTANTEAFF
TGTGCCAGCAGTTACGCCTCCGGGACAGCGAACACTGAAGCTTTCTTT
>-|TRBJ1-4|TRBV18
CASSPMGGEKLFF
TGTGCCAGCTCACCTATGGGGGGTGAAAAACTGTTTTTT
>TRBD2|TRBJ2-3|TRBV10-1
CASSARRLAGVFTDTQYF
TGCGCCAGCAGTGCTCGCCGGCTAGCGGGAGTTTTCACAGATACGCAGTATTTT
>-|TRBJ2-7|TRBV4-1
CASSQGTLEQGEQYF
TGCGCCAGCAGCCAGGGGACTTTGGAGCAGGGCGAGCAGTACTTC
>-|TRBJ2-1|TRBV18
CASSPLSGKSGYEQFF
TGTGCCAGCTCACCACTGTCCGGGAAATCTGGCTATGAGCAGTTCTTC
>-|TRBJ2-1|TRBV27
CASEPRAQHNEQFF
TGTGCCAGCGAGCCCAGGGCCCAACACAATGAGCAGTTCTTC
>TRBD1|TRBJ1-2|TRBV28
CASSQQGALNGYTF
TGTGCCAGCAGTCAACAGGGGGCGCTGAATGGCTACACCTTC
>TRBD2|TRBJ2-7|TRBV25-1
CASTTSGSYEQYF
TGTGCCAGCACGACTAGCGGCTCCTACGAGCAGTACTTC
>TRBD1|TRBJ1-1|TRBV7-9
CASSRPTDRGAFF
TGTGCCAGCAGCCGCCCAACGGACAGGGGAGCTTTCTTT
>-|TRBJ1-6|TRBV18
CASSRSSYNSPLHF
TGTGCCAGCTCCCGGAGCTCCTATAATTCACCCCTCCACTTT
>-|TRBJ1-6|TRBV10-2
CASSAVSSYNSPLHF
TGCGCCAGCAGCGCTGTTAGCTCCTATAATTCACCCCTCCACTTT
>TRBD1|TRBJ2-1|TRBV5-1
CASRNGQGAYNEQFF
TGCGCCAGCAGGAACGGACAGGGAGCCTACAATGAGCAGTTCTTC
>-|TRBJ1-2|TRBV14
CASSAGFLGYTF
TGTGCCAGCAGCGCGGGATTTCTAGGCTACACCTTC
>-|TRBJ2-6|TRBV28
CASSPAGAGANVLTF
TGTGCCAGCAGTCCTGCGGGCGCCGGGGCCAACGTCCTGACTTTC